One and the same sample provided the 32 T cell receptor beta chains below, sequenced in a study of T-cell reconstitution after alpha-beta-depleted transplantation in children. Unique molecular identifiers were incorporated during preparation of the TCRbeta library. From the PCR reads, TCRdb called clonotypes with MiXCR, one entry per CDR3 protein. The sample has more than 550,000 distinct CDR3 sequences, approximately 10% seen once. The sequenced sample was PBMCs from the stem cell graft donor, obtained from the stem cell graft. Receptors originate from a human donor who donated a stem cell graft to a child with acute myeloid leukemia.

This rearrangement joins TRBV7-6 to TRBJ2-1; 9 nucleotides line up with TRBD2. From germline, CDR1 is SGHVS and CDR2 FNYEAQ. CDR3 length: 19 residues. The trim removed 1 base at V and 6 bases at J, leaving 16 bases unmatched. The chain's CDR3 is CASSLVFSTAGGPGNEQFF. CDR3 DNA sequence: TGTGCCAGCAGCTTAGTTTTTTCAACCGCGGGAGGGCCAGGCAATGAGCAGTTCTTC.

This clonotype was counted a single time. CDR3 in DNA: TGCAGTGCTAGGGATAGAGATACGCAGTATTTT. Amino acids: CSARDRDTQYF. The rearrangement joins TRBV20-1 to TRBJ2-3; no reliable D call. Germline V gene data show CDR1 as DFQATT and CDR2 as SNEGSKA (reference sequence). This CDR3 contains 11 residues. Trimming cost V 3 bases and J 5 bases, with 6 bases left between them.

This clonotype has at least ten counts. The chain uses TRBV20-1 and TRBJ2-3, with D tentatively TRBD2 (6 bases). Between the trimmed V and J ends, which lost 5 bases and 3 bases, there was a span of 15 bases. CDR1 DFQATT and CDR2 SNEGSKA come from the germline V gene (reference sequence). The length of the CDR3 is 14 residues. CDR3 protein: CSADPPGGTDTQYF. In DNA, the CDR3 is TGCAGTGCTGATCCCCCTGGGGGGACAGATACGCAGTATTTT.

To note about this clonotype: The conserved final phenylalanine or tryptophan is absent from the CDR3, which likely points to a read error. The chain joins TRBV20-1 to TRBJ1-1; maybe TRBD1 (5 bases). The germline gives CDR1 DFQATT, CDR2 SNEGSKA (reference sequence). This CDR3 region has 12 residues. The CDR3 here is CSPDSPNTEAFL. The CDR3 DNA is TGCAGCCCTGACAGCCCGAACACTGAAGCTTTCCTT.

The chain uses TRBV6-2 or TRBV6-3 and TRBJ2-7, with 9 bases identical to TRBD1. This CDR3 has 16 residues. V was clipped by 6 bases and J by 0 bases; unmatched bases: 9. Germline V lookup: CDR1 MNHEY, CDR2 SVGEGT. CDR3 in amino acids: CASSLLGTGTSYEQYF. CDR3 DNA sequence: TGTGCCAGCAGCCTGCTTGGGACAGGGACCTCCTACGAGCAGTACTTC.

This clonotype turned up a few times. The chain is built from TRBV15 and TRBJ1-1, with 8 nucleotides matching TRBD1. Unmatched junction bases numbered 8, after V lost 6 bases and J lost 2 bases. CDR1 and CDR2 (germline): LNHNV, YYDKDF (reference sequence). The CDR3 sequence is 15 residues long. In nucleotides, the CDR3 is TGTGCCACCAGAGGCAGACAGGGGCGAAACACTGAAGCTTTCTTT. Its translation: CATRGRQGRNTEAFF.

V is TRBV9 and J is TRBJ2-1; D is possibly TRBD2 (6 bases). Germline CDR1 SGDLS, CDR2 YYNGEE. The CDR3 totals 16 residues. V shed 3 bases and J shed 4 bases, with 17 bases lying between them. CDR3 loop: CASSARLGPLYNEQFF. CDR3 bases: TGTGCCAGCAGCGCCAGACTAGGCCCCCTTTACAATGAGCAGTTCTTC.

The rearrangement uses TRBV20-1 and TRBJ2-7; either TRBD1 or TRBD2 may supply D (8 bases each). Trimming pared 0 bases from V and 4 bases from J, leaving 13 bases between. The CDR3 has 14 residues. The V gene's germline CDR1 is DFQATT and CDR2 SNEGSKA (reference sequence). The CDR3: CSARDSGTGYEQYF. CDR3 nucleotide sequence: TGCAGTGCTAGAGATAGCGGGACAGGATACGAGCAGTACTTC.

This CDR3 reads CASLAGAGQPQHF. Written as DNA, the CDR3 is TGTGCCAGTCTGGCAGGGGCCGGTCAGCCCCAGCATTTT. The rearrangement joins TRBV12-3 or TRBV12-4 to TRBJ1-5; maybe TRBD1 (6 bases). Trimming pared 9 bases from V and 6 bases from J, leaving 15 bases between. This CDR3 contains 13 residues.

This clonotype was recorded many times. The gene calls are TRBV7-2 and TRBJ2-1, with D possibly matching TRBD2 (5 bases). Germline-derived CDR1 and CDR2 are SGHTA and FQGNSA. The CDR3 contains 16 residues. The ends were cut back, 1 base at V and 2 bases at J, with 12 bases in the middle. The CDR3 is CASSLEKRSPYNEQFF. The CDR3 bases are TGTGCCAGCAGCTTAGAAAAGCGGTCTCCCTACAATGAGCAGTTCTTC.

This clonotype occurred a few times. V usage is TRBV24-1 and J usage is TRBJ2-1; the match to TRBD2 covers 11 bases. Losses at the gene ends were 2 bases for V and 7 bases for J; bases not matched to a gene: 6. Germline-derived CDR1 and CDR2 are KGHDR and SFDVKD. This CDR3 has 16 amino acids. Here the CDR3 DNA reads TGTGCCACCAGTGATTATAGCGGGAGGGGCTGGAATGAGCAGTTCTTC. This gives the protein CATSDYSGRGWNEQFF.

The chain uses TRBV29-1 and TRBJ1-1, with TRBD1 as a possible D gene (5 bases). Per the germline V gene, CDR1 is SQVTM and CDR2 is ANQGSEA. V was clipped by 8 bases and J by 0 bases, with 16 bases between them. The CDR3 is made up of 14 amino acids. CDR3 protein: CSLKRQTMNTEAFF. The CDR3 bases are TGCAGCCTCAAAAGACAGACCATGAACACTGAAGCTTTCTTT.

This clonotype was observed a handful of times. The CDR3 DNA reads as TGTGCCAGTCCGGGACCCTGGAACAATGAGCAGTTCTTC. It codes for CASPGPWNNEQFF. The chain employs TRBV7-9 and TRBJ2-1; the D gene could be TRBD1 or TRBD2 (5 bases each). This CDR3 contains 13 residues. V lost 9 bases and J lost 5, with 14 bases in between. Germline V gene data show CDR1 as SEHNR and CDR2 as FQNEAQ (reference sequence).

The table lists this clonotype with a few counts. This chain connects TRBV6-1 to TRBJ2-1; D possibly matches TRBD1 or TRBD2 (5 bases each). Per germline, CDR1 MNHNS and CDR2 SASEGT. The V gene lost 3 bases and the J gene lost 1 base, with 7 bases spanning the gap. This CDR3 is built from 14 residues. The DNA for the CDR3 is TGTGCCAGCAGTGAGGGACCGTCCTACAATGAGCAGTTCTTC. The encoded protein is CASSEGPSYNEQFF.

This clonotype was counted ten times or more. CDR3 sequence (DNA): TGTGCCAGCAGCCCCCTGGGGAGCACAGATACGCAGTATTTT. This codes for CASSPLGSTDTQYF. This chain connects TRBV3-1 to TRBJ2-3; D unclear. The CDR3 covers 14 residues. Germline lookup yields CDR1 LGHDT and CDR2 YNNKEL (reference sequence). V lost 4 bases and J lost 0, with 8 bases in between.

This chain uses TRBV10-1 with TRBJ2-6; 9 nucleotides match TRBD2. Germline V lookup: CDR1 WNHNN, CDR2 SYGVQD (reference sequence). The length of the CDR3 is 23 residues. With V trimmed by 6 bases and J by 3 bases, 27 bases remained unmatched. The CDR3 DNA reads TGCGCCAGCAGCAACCGCGCGGGGGGAGGCGGGAGGGCATTGACGTATGGGGCCAACGTCCTGACTTTC. This sequence encodes CASSNRAGGGGRALTYGANVLTF.

This clonotype was recorded a few times. CDR3 sequence (DNA): TGTGCCGTCCGCACCACCTCTGGAAACACCATATATTTT. Amino acids: CAVRTTSGNTIYF. V usage is TRBV18 and J usage is TRBJ1-3; D is unresolved. Trimming cost V 11 bases and J 0 bases, with 11 bases left between them. The CDR3 has 13 residues. Germline V gene lookup returns CDR1 KGHSH and CDR2 LQKENI.

This clonotype has a handful of counts. The chain joins TRBV29-1 to TRBJ1-1; tentatively, D is TRBD1 (6 bases). The CDR3 is 11 amino acids. Germline CDR1 reads SQVTM; CDR2 reads ANQGSEA. Trimming left V 6 bases short and J 6 bases short, with 11 bases between. The CDR3 DNA is TGCAGCGTCGTACAGGGTCCTGAAGCTTTCTTT. Its protein product is CSVVQGPEAFF.

This clonotype was seen a few times. The V call is TRBV27, the J call TRBJ2-3; D unclear. V lost 5 bases and J 10 bases, leaving 22 bases between the germline ends. The CDR3 runs 15 residues. Per the germline V gene, CDR1 is MNHEY and CDR2 is SMNVEV (reference sequence). In DNA, the CDR3 is TGTGCCAGCAGTCCAAGTGGTGTTGGCCAAGAGGCGCAGTATTTT. Its translation is CASSPSGVGQEAQYF.

This clonotype was found many times. The rearrangement uses TRBV12-3 or TRBV12-4 and TRBJ2-2; D not resolved. V lost 5 bases, J lost 4 bases, and 5 bases lay in between. The CDR3 sequence is 12 residues long. The CDR3: CASSRFTGELFF. For the CDR3, the DNA is TGTGCCAGCAGTCGCTTCACCGGGGAGCTGTTTTTT.

This clonotype occurred a few times. Here the CDR3 DNA reads TGTGCCAGCAGCTTAGCGGTGCAGGGGACCTACGAGCAGTACTTC. Its protein product is CASSLAVQGTYEQYF. The chain joins TRBV7-9 to TRBJ2-7, with D tentatively TRBD1 (6 bases). The germline CDR1 and CDR2 sequences are SEHNR and FQNEAQ (reference sequence). V lost 0 bases, J lost 2 bases, and 11 bases lay in between. The CDR3 is 15 residues long.

This clonotype showed up just a few times. J is TRBJ1-1 and V is TRBV9, with 11 bases fitting TRBD1. This CDR3 spans 17 amino acids. V dropped 4 bases and J dropped 6; count of bases not matched to a gene: 14. Germline values: CDR1 SGDLS, CDR2 YYNGEE. In DNA form, the CDR3 reads TGTGCCAGCAGCCCAAGAAGGGGACAGGGGGATATGGCTGAAGCTTTCTTT. Its protein is CASSPRRGQGDMAEAFF.

This clonotype was seen more than once but under ten times. This chain joins TRBV12-3 or TRBV12-4 and TRBJ1-1; perhaps TRBD1 as D (5 bases). V lost 7 bases and J 5 bases, leaving 17 bases between the germline ends. The CDR3 contains 14 residues. CDR3 DNA sequence: TGTGCCAGCACCTCCTGGGGGGGGAGGACTGAAGCTTTCTTT. It encodes CASTSWGGRTEAFF.

This clonotype has a count of ten or more. This chain joins TRBV28 and TRBJ2-7; TRBD1 matches at 9 bases. CDR1 and CDR2 (germline): MDHEN, SYDVKM. This CDR3 is built from 15 residues. The V and J ends lost 1 base and 5 bases, in that order; junction bases with no gene match: 6. The CDR3, as DNA: TGTGCCAGCAGTTTATCCGGACAGGGGTCGGACGAGCAGTACTTC. This translates into CASSLSGQGSDEQYF.

In DNA, the CDR3 is TGCAGTGCTAGATGGCAGGGTGGTGAAAAACTGTTTTTT. It codes for CSARWQGGEKLFF. The genes are TRBV20-1 and TRBJ1-4, with D perhaps matching TRBD1 (5 bases). Germline CDR1 is DFQATT and CDR2 is SNEGSKA (reference sequence). Between the trimmed V and J ends, which lost 2 bases and 7 bases, there was a span of 11 bases. The CDR3 sequence is 13 residues long.

This chain connects TRBV20-1 to TRBJ1-1; 7 bases align to TRBD1. The CDR3 sequence is 15 residues long. From germline, CDR1 is DFQATT and CDR2 SNEGSKA (reference sequence). The V gene end was trimmed by 6 bases and the J gene end by 5 bases; junction bases not matched to a gene: 15. The CDR3 here is CSATPQGRWPTEAFF. As DNA, the CDR3 is TGCAGTGCAACCCCACAGGGGAGGTGGCCTACTGAAGCTTTCTTT.

This clonotype has only a few counts. The V gene is TRBV18, the J gene TRBJ2-3; D is unclear. The ends were cut back, 4 bases at V and 4 bases at J, with 12 bases in the middle. Looked up from germline, CDR1 is KGHSH and CDR2 is LQKENI. The CDR3 covers 14 residues. CDR3 in DNA: TGTGCCAGCTCACAGGTCACCAACTCAGATACGCAGTATTTT. Translating it yields CASSQVTNSDTQYF.

The rearrangement links TRBV29-1 to TRBJ1-1, with 10 nucleotides matching TRBD1. Germline-derived CDR1 and CDR2 are SQVTM and ANQGSEA. The CDR3 runs 13 residues. J lost 5 bases, V lost 1 base, and 1 base had no gene match. The CDR3: CSVEGTGGTEAFF. The CDR3, as DNA: TGCAGCGTTGAAGGGACAGGGGGAACTGAAGCTTTCTTT.

The table lists this clonotype with many counts. This chain links TRBV20-1 with TRBJ2-1, with 8 bases lining up with TRBD2. CDR1 and CDR2 (germline): DFQATT, SNEGSKA (reference sequence). V lost 3 bases, J lost 3 bases, and 4 bases stayed unmatched. The CDR3 is 14 residues long. The CDR3 loop is CSASPSGLYNEQFF. CDR3 nucleotide sequence: TGCAGTGCTAGCCCTAGCGGGCTCTACAATGAGCAGTTCTTC.

The chain is built from TRBV10-2 and TRBJ2-3; no clear D gene. The CDR3 spans 14 residues. Germline CDR1 reads WSHSY; CDR2 reads SAAADI. Trimming took off 2 bases at V and 1 base at J, with 7 bases between the two ends. This chain's CDR3 is CASSESRGTDTQYF. CDR3 nucleotide sequence: TGCGCCAGCAGTGAGAGCAGAGGCACAGATACGCAGTATTTT.

This clonotype was found a few times. The V gene is TRBV14, the J gene TRBJ1-4; D ambiguous. The CDR3 covers 15 residues. CDR1 is SGHDN and CDR2 is FVKESK in the germline V gene. Between the trimmed V and J ends, which lost 3 bases and 8 bases, there was a span of 16 bases. CDR3 coding DNA: TGTGCCAGCAGCCATCGGACGCACGCGGGAGAAAAACTGTTTTTT. The encoded protein is CASSHRTHAGEKLFF.

The V and J genes are TRBV12-3 or TRBV12-4 and TRBJ2-1, with D possibly matching TRBD2 (5 bases). Trimming removed 6 bases at V and 4 bases at J, with 19 bases between. CDR3 length: 16 amino acids. The CDR3 sequence: CASRPSPTDNYNEQFF. The CDR3 region has the DNA TGTGCCAGCAGACCTAGCCCAACTGATAATTACAATGAGCAGTTCTTC.